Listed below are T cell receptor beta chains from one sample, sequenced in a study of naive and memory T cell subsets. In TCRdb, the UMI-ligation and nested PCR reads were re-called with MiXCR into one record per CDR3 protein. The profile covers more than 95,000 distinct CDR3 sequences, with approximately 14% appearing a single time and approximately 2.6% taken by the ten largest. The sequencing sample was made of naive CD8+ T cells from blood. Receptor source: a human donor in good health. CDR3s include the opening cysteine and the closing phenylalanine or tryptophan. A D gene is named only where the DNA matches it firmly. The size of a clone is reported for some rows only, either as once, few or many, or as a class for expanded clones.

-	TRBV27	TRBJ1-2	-	CASSYDSTLTYGYTF	TGTGCCAGCAGCTATGACAGTACTCTCACCTATGGCTACACCTTC
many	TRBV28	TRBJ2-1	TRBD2	CASTTVRGRVRNEQFF	TGTGCCAGCACCACTGTGCGCGGGAGGGTTCGGAATGAGCAGTTCTTC
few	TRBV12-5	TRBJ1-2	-	CASGPPENLGYTF	TGTGCTAGTGGTCCGCCCGAGAACCTTGGCTACACCTTC
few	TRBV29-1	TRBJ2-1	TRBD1	CSVWGQGTYNEQFF	TGCAGCGTTTGGGGACAGGGTACCTACAATGAGCAGTTCTTC
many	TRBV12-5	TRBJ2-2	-	CASGLVNTGELFF	TGTGCTAGTGGTTTGGTAAACACCGGGGAGCTGTTTTTT
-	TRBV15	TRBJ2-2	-	CATSAEGTNTGELFF	TGTGCCACCAGCGCGGAAGGGACGAACACCGGGGAGCTGTTTTTT
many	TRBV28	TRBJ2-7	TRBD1	CASSPRQDRKAYEQYF	TGTGCCAGCAGTCCCCGACAGGACAGGAAGGCCTACGAGCAGTACTTC
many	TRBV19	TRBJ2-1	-	CASSIGGSVYNEQFF	TGTGCCAGTAGTATAGGGGGGTCGGTCTACAATGAGCAGTTCTTC
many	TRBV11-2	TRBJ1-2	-	CASSLGVYGYTF	TGTGCCAGCAGCCTTGGCGTCTATGGCTACACCTTC
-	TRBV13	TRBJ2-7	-	CASSLGRNYEQYF	TGTGCCAGCAGCTTAGGCAGGAATTACGAGCAGTACTTC
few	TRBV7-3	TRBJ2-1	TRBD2	CASSLGEGSYNEQFF	TGTGCCAGCAGCTTAGGGGAGGGCTCCTACAATGAGCAGTTCTTC
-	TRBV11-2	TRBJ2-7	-	CASSFIDPLGGEQYF	TGTGCCAGCAGCTTCATCGACCCCCTGGGAGGCGAGCAGTACTTC
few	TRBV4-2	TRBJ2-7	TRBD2	CASSQVLAGGYEQYF	TGTGCCAGCAGCCAAGTCCTAGCGGGCGGCTACGAGCAGTACTTC
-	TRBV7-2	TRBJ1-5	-	CASSSLLGSDQPQHF	TGTGCCAGCAGTTCCCTGTTGGGTTCGGATCAGCCCCAGCATTTT
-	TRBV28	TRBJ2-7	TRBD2	CASSLRAGDAYEQYF	TGTGCCAGCAGTTTAAGGGCGGGGGACGCCTACGAGCAGTACTTC
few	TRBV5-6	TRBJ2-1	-	CASSPSGGYNEQFF	TGTGCCAGCAGCCCGTCCGGCGGGTACAATGAGCAGTTCTTC
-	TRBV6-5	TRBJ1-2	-	CASSYSEARNGYTF	TGTGCCAGCAGTTACTCGGAGGCAAGGAATGGCTACACCTTC
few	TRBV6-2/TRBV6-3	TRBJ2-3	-	CASSYSNWGSEDTQYF	TGTGCCAGCAGTTACTCGAATTGGGGTTCCGAGGACACGCAGTATTTT
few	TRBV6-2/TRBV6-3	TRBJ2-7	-	CASSYGQPGSTYEQYF	TGTGCCAGCAGTTACGGTCAGCCAGGGTCTACCTACGAGCAGTACTTC
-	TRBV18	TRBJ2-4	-	CASSPPDRLKNIQYF	TGTGCCAGCTCACCGCCCGACCGTCTCAAAAACATTCAGTACTTC
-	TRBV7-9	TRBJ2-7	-	CASSSSRRDEQYF	TGTGCCAGCAGCTCTTCGCGAAGAGACGAGCAGTACTTC
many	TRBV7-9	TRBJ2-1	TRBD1	CASSSGTDNEQFF	TGTGCCAGCAGCTCAGGGACAGACAATGAGCAGTTCTTC
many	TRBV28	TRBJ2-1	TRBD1	CASSLGTGNEQFF	TGTGCCAGCAGTCTAGGGACAGGGAATGAGCAGTTCTTC
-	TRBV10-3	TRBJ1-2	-	CAISELAGDNYGYTF	TGTGCCATCAGTGAACTGGCCGGGGATAACTATGGCTACACCTTC
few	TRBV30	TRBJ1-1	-	CAWNPGSPPEAFF	TGTGCCTGGAATCCAGGGAGCCCCCCTGAAGCTTTCTTT
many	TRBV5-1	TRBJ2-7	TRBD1	CASSLAPPGQLSYEQYF	TGCGCCAGCAGCTTGGCACCGCCGGGACAGTTATCCTACGAGCAGTACTTC
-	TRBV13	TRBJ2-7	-	CASSLGPNEQYF	TGTGCCAGCAGCTTAGGGCCCAACGAGCAGTACTTC
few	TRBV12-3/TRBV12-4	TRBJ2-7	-	CASSFSGDEQYF	TGTGCCAGCAGTTTTTCGGGGGACGAGCAGTACTTC
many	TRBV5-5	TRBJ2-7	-	CASSHWDGTYEQYF	TGTGCCAGCAGCCACTGGGACGGAACCTACGAGCAGTACTTC